Given below is one T cell receptor beta chain in context. The entry originates in a study of T cell changes during pregnancy in multiple sclerosis. Germline V gene lookup returns CDR1 SGHNT and CDR2 YYREEE (reference sequence). With 2 bases removed from V and 3 bases from J, the gap between germline ends came to 10 bases. This CDR3 contains 14 residues. Only in-frame clones appear in the TCRdb table, and some are missing; sequencing was by immunoSEQ multiplex PCR. Of about 93,000 clones detected, approximately 92% appear once; the ten largest clones hold approximately 2.2%. The source of this sequence is a female donor with multiple sclerosis, enrolled in a pregnancy study. The chain uses TRBV5-4 and TRBJ2-3; a weak D match, TRBD2 (6 bases). This material consisted of peripheral blood, taken after pregnancy. CDR3 amino acids: CASSLGLRTDTQYF. CDR3 bases: TGTGCCAGCAGCTTAGGACTACGTACAGATACGCAGTATTTT.